What follows is one T cell receptor beta chain and its context. The CDR3 is 16 residues long. V shed 2 bases and J 1 base; nucleotides not matched to a gene: 4. Germline lookup yields CDR1 ENHRY and CDR2 SYGVKD. This specimen comes from a study of control samples from healthy donors and cancer patients. Profiled with immunoSEQ multiplex PCR; TCRdb holds only in-frame clones, not every one. The table has 190,000 or so clones, 85% to 95% seen once. Sequencing was performed on blood. The chain couples TRBV10-3 to TRBJ2-3; TRBD2 agrees at 9 bases. This receptor was obtained from a man younger than 35 in good health. The CDR3 nucleotides read TGTGCCATCAGTGAGATGCGGGGGGGCGGCACAGATACGCAGTATTTT. Translating it yields CAISEMRGGGTDTQYF.